This T cell receptor (beta chain) comes out of a study of vaccination and CD4 T cells after COVID-19. This sample's treatment: approximately nine-day PBMC culture with coronavirus spike peptide pools or control peptides (ViraFEST assay). Germline values: CDR1 DFQATT, CDR2 SNEGSKA (reference sequence). V was shortened by 5 bases and J by 11 bases, with 15 bases between the two germline ends. The CDR3 spans 11 residues. This clonotype showed up just a few times. Its specificity is not known. The Oncomine TCR Beta short-read assay was applied to DNA of cultured CD4+ T cells. TCRdb used MiXCR to reprocess the PCR reads, holding one entry per CDR3 protein. This table has approximately 15,000 distinct CDR3 sequences, about 60% appearing once.

This TCR was sampled from a human donor who had recovered from COVID-19. The chain links TRBV20-1 to TRBJ1-1; D is unresolved. Specimen: CD4+ T cells from blood, cultured in vitro. Here the CDR3 DNA reads TGCAGTGCTCGTCCCCCCGGTGAGGCTTTCTTT. This gives the protein CSARPPGEAFF.